This TCR beta chain was identified during a study of shared clonotypes between healthy human individuals (dated by TCRdb to the early 2020s). A note on the overall study: The cohort comprised a couple of women and a few men aged 18 to 49 years. For each donor, CD4 naive and CD4 memory were each given three plates, CD8 naive was given two plates, and CD8 memory was given one plate. Blood TCR repertoires of 5 or 6 healthy adults were deeply sequenced to estimate repertoire size and the extent of clonotype sharing between individuals. To increase sequencing depth and limit assay-specific biases, TCR repertoire library preparation and sequencing were carried out by different laboratories using diverse techniques. Between about 0.85 and 9.5 billion PBMCs per donor were obtained by leukapheresis. Study-wide findings and limitations: Pairwise subsampling led to the expectation that sequencing depth would affect the degree of clonotype sharing among donors. Larger estimated clonotype richness was generally found for naive subsets than for memory subsets. Incomplete sequencing was indicated by rarefaction of sorted-subset datasets, despite the large sequencing depth. The small number of donors limited the genetic and exposure-history diversity represented. Across a few donors, roughly 5.4% of naive CD4, roughly 3.4% of naive CD8, around 2.5% of memory CD4, and 0.3% to 0.45% of memory CD8 clonotypes were shared. Compared with non-shared clonotypes, the clonotypes found in all four sorted-subset donors had higher generation probabilities. Sampling was restricted to blood, and TCR repertoires in tissues likely differ from the TCR repertoires found in blood.

TCR CDR3 regions were amplified from genomic DNA by multiplex PCR using the deep immunoSEQ assay. Extracted genomic DNA from each cell subset was spread evenly across all wells of several immunoSEQ 96-well plates, with each plate serving as a replicate. For sorted subsets, each replicate PCR was loaded with roughly 200 ng genomic DNA, equivalent to about 33,000 T cell genomes. Purified libraries were measured with a Qubit 3.0 fluorometer, size-checked on a Bioanalyzer 2100, and measured again with the KAPA Library Quantification kit. Each immunoSEQ 96-well plate was sequenced on its own single-read 150-cycle Illumina NextSeq 550 flow cell. Regarding the original processing steps: Because only junctional sequences without quality scores were contained in the immunoSEQ output, filtering matching that applied to full-length reads could not be performed. Sequences were annotated with PyIR, a Python wrapper for IgBLAST v1.9, and V/J genes and CDR3 were assigned using IMGT germline references. Reads were removed for weak V/J assignments (E-value above 1e-6), missing CDR3, stop codons, out-of-frame junctions, or ambiguous translated residues. V3J clonotypes were defined by identical inferred V gene, J gene, and CDR3 amino acid sequence. The percentage overlap between two repertoires was calculated by dividing the number of shared unique clonotypes by the size of the smaller repertoire. Three approaches were used to assess repertoire richness: RTK rarefaction, the Chao1 estimator, and Recon v2.1 estimates of unobserved clonotypes. OLGA was used to compute generation probabilities for all TCRbeta clonotypes that the gDNA method yielded from a few donors. TCRdb provides this immuneACCESS table in a form limited to in-frame rearrangements. Some clones are lacking; in checked studies, under half of them reflect an unresolved V gene, and why the rest are absent is not known. D and trimming come from the DNA, and the V and J calls and clone size come from that table. For this sample there are 2 million to 2.5 million clones; 93% appear just once. The ten top clones hold 0.39% of the sample.

Taken from the germline V gene, the CDR1 and CDR2 loops are SGHRS and YFSETQ. The CDR3 has 13 amino acids, counting the end cysteine and phenylalanine. The sequence is cut down to CDR3 DNA, 39 bases in frame from base 1. Clipping removes 0 bases from V and 8 bases from J, with 4 as the unmatched junction base count. A remark on this clone: Its antigen has not been determined. No clone much larger than this one lies a single base away; base qualities are absent. This same CDR3 is encoded by further DNA sequences in the sample.

Donors were healthy HIV-negative adults with no recently reported acute infections or vaccinations. Every donor was a Caucasian adult residing in Nashville, Tennessee, USA. CD4+ T cells were enriched by magnetic negative selection, after which naive cells were positively selected on CD45RA and the negative fraction was taken as the memory subset. After blood collection by leukapheresis, PBMCs were isolated using Ficoll-Histopaque density gradient centrifugation and then cryopreserved in the vapor phase of liquid nitrogen. Purity and quantity of every magnetically sorted T cell population were checked by analytical flow cytometry. Genomic DNA was isolated from each sorted fraction and quantified by UV absorbance on a Nanodrop 2000c.

This sequence originates from a young man in good health. Some clones in this sample may be carry-over from other donors' samples. What was sequenced was naive CD4+ T cells from PBMCs. Per the publication, the cell subset or site label means: CD45RA+ positively selected. The chain was built from TRBV5-1 and TRBJ1-2, with 7 middle bases fitting TRBD1. The DNA sequence is TGCGCCAGCAGCTTGGCCCAGGGGGAAGGCTACACCTTC. Translation gives CASSLAQGEGYTF.